The 6 T cell receptor beta chains presented below share a single source sample, sequenced in a study of human T cells and chemical hapten exposure. TCRdb used MiXCR to reprocess the RACE reads, holding one entry per CDR3 protein. The table records roughly 100,000 distinct CDR3 sequences, about 8.9% of them present only once. Time point in this sample: pre-sensitization, week 0. The treatment denotes: therapeutic diphenylcyclopropenone sensitization with weekly scalp DPC. Sequenced here: whole blood, sampled in connection with sensitization to the hapten diphenylcyclopropenone (DPC). The receptors come from a woman aged 40 to 50 with alopecia areata. Some clones in this sample may be carry-over from other donors' samples.

This clonotype was picked up many times. CDR3 coding DNA: TGTGCCAGCAGCTCTCCAGGGGGCGCGGGGAACACTGAAGCTTTCTTT. It is translated as CASSSPGGAGNTEAFF. The V call is TRBV2, the J call TRBJ1-1; the match to TRBD1 covers 8 bases. CDR1 is SNHLY, CDR2 FYNNEI, per germline. The ends lost 6 bases at V and 1 base at J; junction bases unmatched: 10. This CDR3 comprises 16 residues.

Comment on this clonotype: A single base separates this from a much larger clone, so it may be a read error. This is likely a read error, given that the CDR3 carries no conserved phenylalanine or tryptophan at its end. The CDR3 region has the DNA TGTGCCAGCAGTGAGGGACAGGGTAGCAATGAAAAACTGTTTTCT. Translated, it gives CASSEGQGSNEKLFS. The chain carries TRBV25-1 and TRBJ1-4, with 9 bases fitting TRBD1. Germline lookup yields CDR1 MGHDK and CDR2 SYGVNS. The CDR3 consists of 15 residues. Trimming removed 3 bases from V and 5 bases from J; junction bases left unmatched: 4.

The rearrangement joins TRBV7-9 to TRBJ1-2; D gene unclear. Germline CDR1 reads SEHNR; CDR2 reads FQNEAQ (reference sequence). Trimming stripped 4 bases from V and 3 bases from J, with 6 bases between. There are 12 residues in the CDR3. In DNA, the CDR3 is TGTGCCAGCAGCTCCGGGGACTATGGCTACACCTTC. It translates to CASSSGDYGYTF.

V usage is TRBV11-2 and J usage is TRBJ1-2; a weak D match, TRBD1 (5 bases). This CDR3 has 16 residues. Germline V CDR1 and CDR2: SGHAT, FQNNGV. The V end lost 1 base, the J end lost 1 base, and 13 bases lay between the germline ends. The CDR3 loop reads CASSLGGAGGNYGYTF. For the CDR3, the DNA is TGTGCCAGCAGCTTAGGCGGGGCCGGGGGTAACTATGGCTACACCTTC.

The chain combines TRBV20-1 with TRBJ2-7; TRBD2 matches at 9 bases. Germline CDR1 reads DFQATT; CDR2 reads SNEGSKA (reference sequence). The length of the CDR3 is 13 residues. J lost 4 bases, V lost 3 bases, and 4 bases had no gene match. The CDR3 here is CSASVTSGYEQYF. The CDR3 DNA reads as TGCAGTGCTAGTGTGACTAGCGGATACGAGCAGTACTTC.

Ten or more counts support this clonotype. The V gene is TRBV28, the J gene TRBJ1-2; D uncertain. V lost 2 bases and J lost 3, with 7 bases in between. CDR1 is MDHEN and CDR2 is SYDVKM in the germline V gene. CDR3 length equals 13 residues. CDR3 loop: CASSLDTDYGYTF. The CDR3, as DNA: TGTGCCAGCAGTTTAGACACCGACTATGGCTACACCTTC.